The source of this T cell receptor (beta chain) is a study of cytomegalovirus exposure and HLA in healthy donors. Notes on the study in general: Through in vitro validation, three CMV-associated chains were shown to be specific for CMV antigens. Per a later analysis, HLA-associated TCR beta chains showed more clonal expansion than other, equally common TCR beta chains. Researchers reported from a later analysis that most CMV-associated TCR beta chains appeared HLA-restricted.

PCR used 60 Vbeta primers and 13 Jbeta primers. This table comes from immunoSEQ multiplex PCR, and its TCRdb copy is limited to in-frame clones, with some not included. The data contain about 150,000 clones, 82% of them singletons. V was pared by 8 bases and J by 2 bases, with 5 bases of the junction left unmatched. The germline gives CDR1 KGHSH, CDR2 LQKENI. The CDR3 is 13 amino acids. Worth noting for this clone: Its antigen is not identified.

The sequence was collected from a woman between 50 and 59 years old in good health and CMV-seropositive. Sequencing was done on a sample of PBMCs. The chain is built from TRBV18 and TRBJ2-7; 8 nucleotides line up with TRBD2. The CDR3 nucleotides are TGTGCCAGCAGCAGCGGGGGAACCTACGAGCAGTACTTC. This sequence encodes CASSSGGTYEQYF. Full variable domain (remainder filled in from reference TRBV18 and TRBJ2-7): NAGVMQNPRHLVRRRGQEARLRCSPMKGHSHVYWYRQLPEEGLKFMVYLQKENIIDESGMPKERFSAEFPKEGPSILRIQQVVRGDSAAYFCASSSGGTYEQYFGPGTRLTVT.